Listed here are 26 T cell receptor beta chains from one sample, sequenced in a study of T-cell memory formation after mild COVID-19. One entry per CDR3 protein results from TCRdb running MiXCR on the 5' RACE reads. The data contain over 55,000 distinct CDR3 sequences, 12% of them singletons. The sequenced sample was PBMCs or a T cell subset sorted from them (not recorded which). The receptor source for this set is a man aged 18 to 29 who had mild COVID-19 (a few samples of this study predate the infection). Cell type and time point are not known.

J is TRBJ2-2 and V is TRBV29-1, with D perhaps being TRBD1 or TRBD2 (6 bases each). The CDR3 contains 13 residues. V gave up 4 bases and J gave up 6 bases, with 12 bases separating them. Germline loops: CDR1 SQVTM, CDR2 ANQGSEA. CDR3 sequence: CSVGRGNSGELFF. The CDR3 DNA reads TGCAGCGTTGGGAGGGGGAATTCCGGGGAGCTGTTTTTT.

This clonotype was recorded a few times. The V gene is TRBV9, the J gene TRBJ2-3, with 7 bases aligning to TRBD2. This CDR3 is built from 15 residues. Germline CDR1 reads SGDLS; CDR2 reads YYNGEE. Trimming removed 4 bases from V and 8 bases from J; junction bases left unmatched: 13. CDR3 amino acids: CASSPLSGEVITQYF. The DNA of the CDR3 is TGTGCCAGCAGCCCCCTCAGCGGGGAGGTCATTACGCAGTATTTT. Full variable domain (missing parts from reference TRBV9 and TRBJ2-3): DSGVTQTPKHLITATGQRVTLRCSPRSGDLSVYWYQQSLDQGLQFLIQYYNGEERAKGNILERFSAQQFPDLHSELNLSSLELGDSALYFCASSPLSGEVITQYFGPGTRLTVL.

This clonotype was seen a handful of times. The rearrangement joins TRBV7-3 to TRBJ2-1; a weak D match, TRBD2 (7 bases). There are 13 residues in the CDR3. The germline V gene encodes CDR1 SGHTA and CDR2 FQGTGA. V lost 2 bases and J 9 bases, leaving 11 bases between the germline ends. The CDR3 DNA sequence: TGTGCCAGCAGCTTAGGGGGGGCCACTGAGCAGTTCTTC. This encodes CASSLGGATEQFF.

V gene TRBV3-1 combines with J gene TRBJ1-5; D is ambiguous. V gave up 3 bases and J gave up 5 bases, with 8 bases separating them. Per the germline V gene, CDR1 is LGHDT and CDR2 is YNNKEL (reference sequence). The CDR3 covers 13 residues. In nucleotides, the CDR3 is TGTGCCAGCAGCCAGATGGAGTATCAGCCCCAGCATTTT. Its translation is CASSQMEYQPQHF.

The chain employs TRBV28 and TRBJ2-2; possibly TRBD1 for D (6 bases). V lost 3 bases to trimming and J lost 4 bases, with 9 bases between them. The V gene's germline CDR1 is MDHEN and CDR2 SYDVKM. CDR3 length: 14 residues. The CDR3 DNA follows: TGTGCCAGCAGTTTTCGACAGGCCACCGGGGAGCTGTTTTTT. The encoded protein is CASSFRQATGELFF.

This chain connects TRBV28 to TRBJ2-3, with TRBD1 identical over 9 bases. This CDR3 has 14 amino acids. From germline, CDR1 is MDHEN and CDR2 SYDVKM. J lost 4 bases, V lost 7 bases, and 6 bases had no gene match. In nucleotides, the CDR3 is TGTGCCAGCACCCCGGGACAGGGTCCAGATACGCAGTATTTT. Residues: CASTPGQGPDTQYF.

The chain carries TRBV18 and TRBJ2-1; no clear D. Germline V gives CDR1 KGHSH, CDR2 LQKENI. The germline V and J ends were trimmed by 5 bases and 0 bases, with 11 bases remaining between them. This CDR3 is 15 amino acids long. This CDR3 reads CASSSVRSSYNEQFF. The DNA of the CDR3 is TGTGCCAGCTCATCCGTCCGAAGCTCCTACAATGAGCAGTTCTTC.

This clonotype was seen only a few times. The gene calls are TRBV21-1 and TRBJ1-2. TRBV21-1 represents a pseudogene. The length of the CDR3 is 18 residues. CDR3: CASSKVGPSRSTNYGYTF. In nucleotides, the CDR3 is TGTGCCAGCAGCAAAGTAGGGCCCTCAAGAAGTACTAACTATGGCTACACCTTC.

The chain carries TRBV2 and TRBJ2-3; possible D gene TRBD1, 6 bases. The CDR3 consists of 14 residues. Germline CDR1 SNHLY, CDR2 FYNNEI. V lost 7 bases to trimming and J lost 1 base, with 12 bases between them. Here the CDR3 reads CASIRDTRTDTQYF. The CDR3 DNA reads as TGTGCCAGCATTAGGGACACCCGCACAGATACGCAGTATTTT.

This clonotype was seen a handful of times. The gene calls are TRBV9 and TRBJ2-5; tentative D call: TRBD2 (5 bases). The V gene's germline CDR1 is SGDLS and CDR2 YYNGEE. Trimming cost V 3 bases and J 0 bases, with 12 bases left between them. This CDR3 is 15 amino acids long. CDR3 amino acids: CASSGLATHQETQYF. The CDR3 DNA follows: TGTGCCAGCAGCGGGCTAGCAACCCACCAAGAGACCCAGTACTTC.

This clonotype was seen many times. This rearrangement joins TRBV24-1 to TRBJ2-1; D is uncertain. This CDR3 spans 16 amino acids. V lost 1 base, J lost 6 bases, and 15 bases lay in between. Germline V gene data show CDR1 as KGHDR and CDR2 as SFDVKD. The CDR3 nucleotides read TGTGCCACCAGTGATTTCTCGGAGAGGTCGGGCAATGAGCAGTTCTTC. The encoded protein is CATSDFSERSGNEQFF.

The chain recombines TRBV7-6 with TRBJ2-3; tentatively, D is TRBD1 (7 bases). The CDR3 covers 18 residues. Germline loops: CDR1 SGHVS, CDR2 FNYEAQ. Deletions cut 5 bases from V and 0 bases from J, with 21 bases between. CDR3 sequence reads: CASSGRQGDFPSTDTQYF. The CDR3 coding sequence is TGTGCCAGCAGCGGGAGGCAGGGGGATTTTCCTAGCACAGATACGCAGTATTTT.

The chain uses TRBV28 and TRBJ1-4, with 8 bases fitting TRBD1. CDR3 length: 13 amino acids. Germline values: CDR1 MDHEN, CDR2 SYDVKM. Germline trimming cut 6 bases from V and 10 bases from J; bases unmatched to any gene: 7. Here the CDR3 reads CASRGQAEVKLFF. The CDR3 DNA reads as TGTGCCAGCAGGGGACAGGCGGAAGTAAAACTGTTTTTT.

With regard to this clonotype: Given a much more abundant clone one base away, this may be a read error. The chain is built from TRBV20-1 and TRBJ2-3, with D possibly matching TRBD1 (6 bases). There are 15 residues in the CDR3. Trimming took off 6 bases at V and 5 bases at J, with 21 bases between the two ends. Germline CDR1 is DFQATT and CDR2 is SNEGSKA (reference sequence). DNA for the CDR3: TGCAGTGCCCGCCCCCCCAGGGGCGACGTAGATACGCAGTATTTT. Translated: CSARPPRGDVDTQYF.

This clonotype was counted many times. The J gene is TRBJ2-7, the V gene TRBV6-1; 8 bases fit TRBD1. Germline lookup yields CDR1 MNHNS and CDR2 SASEGT. This CDR3 contains 14 residues. V shed 6 bases and J 3 bases; nucleotides not matched to a gene: 7. This CDR3 reads CASREDRARYEQYV. For the CDR3, the DNA is TGTGCCAGCAGGGAGGACAGGGCCCGCTACGAGCAGTACGTC.

The chain combines TRBV7-9 with TRBJ2-7; 8 nucleotides agree with TRBD1. The germline CDR1 and CDR2 sequences are SEHNR and FQNEAQ (reference sequence). V shed 6 bases and J 5 bases; nucleotides not matched to a gene: 12. The CDR3 is made up of 15 amino acids. CDR3 protein: CASSFDRGLSNEQYF. DNA for the CDR3: TGTGCCAGCAGTTTCGACAGGGGATTGAGCAACGAGCAGTACTTC.

CDR3 in amino acids: CSVETDPRGYTF. The CDR3 region has the DNA TGCAGCGTGGAGACGGACCCTAGGGGCTACACCTTC. V is TRBV29-1 and J is TRBJ1-2; D gene ambiguous. CDR3 length equals 12 residues. The germline V gene encodes CDR1 SQVTM and CDR2 ANQGSEA. V lost 6 bases to trimming and J lost 8 bases, with 16 bases between them.

The rearrangement links TRBV7-2 to TRBJ1-6; D perhaps matches TRBD1 (5 bases). Trimming took 2 bases from V and 2 from J, leaving 10 bases between them. The CDR3 loop spans 16 amino acids. Per the germline V gene, CDR1 is SGHTA and CDR2 is FQGNSA. Here the CDR3 reads CASSLRWGTYNSPLHF. As DNA, the CDR3 is TGTGCCAGCAGCTTAAGGTGGGGGACCTATAATTCACCCCTCCACTTT.

The sample holds a few counts of this clonotype. This chain links TRBV11-2 with TRBJ1-1; no clear D gene. The CDR3 loop spans 13 amino acids. The V gene lost 1 base and the J gene lost 1 base, with 4 bases spanning the gap. Germline CDR1 SGHAT, CDR2 FQNNGV. The chain's CDR3 is CASSLVGNTEAFF. The CDR3 bases are TGTGCCAGCAGCTTAGTCGGGAACACTGAAGCTTTCTTT.

This clonotype has at least ten counts. V and J are TRBV6-5 and TRBJ1-1; D is unresolved. In germline, CDR1 is MNHEY, CDR2 SVGAGI. The CDR3 sequence is 13 residues long. Trimming removed 2 bases from V and 5 bases from J, with 9 bases in between. The CDR3 sequence: CASSYTFGTEAFF. In DNA, the CDR3 is TGTGCCAGCAGTTACACCTTTGGAACTGAAGCTTTCTTT.

This clonotype was counted at least ten times. The V call is TRBV12-3 or TRBV12-4, the J call TRBJ2-4; 8 bases agree with TRBD2. CDR3 length: 16 amino acids. The J segment lost 3 bases and the V segment lost 5 bases, leaving 9 bases of the junction unmatched. CDR3 DNA sequence: TGTGCCAGCAGTCCCGGGATCGGGGGGGACAAAAACATTCAGTACTTC. It translates to CASSPGIGGDKNIQYF.

The rearrangement uses TRBV7-2 and TRBJ1-1; 7 bases map to TRBD1. Germline V gene sequence: CDR1 SGHTA, CDR2 FQGNSA. The CDR3 is made up of 14 amino acids. Losses at the gene ends were 3 bases for V and 4 bases for J; bases not matched to a gene: 5. The DNA of the CDR3 is TGTGCCAGCAGCTTCGACAGGGAGTCCACTGAAGCTTTCTTT. Protein product: CASSFDRESTEAFF.

This clonotype has at least ten counts. V is TRBV7-9 and J is TRBJ2-6; no firm D call. The CDR3 extends over 19 amino acids. Trimming cost V 1 base and J 2 bases, with 18 bases left between them. Germline CDR1 reads SEHNR; CDR2 reads FQNEAQ (reference sequence). The CDR3 spells CASSLGSVTPRAGANVLTF. CDR3 in DNA: TGTGCCAGCAGCTTAGGATCGGTGACTCCACGCGCTGGGGCCAACGTCCTGACTTTC.

Only a few counts were recorded for this clonotype. The V call is TRBV2, the J call TRBJ2-3; D not resolved. The V gene's germline CDR1 is SNHLY and CDR2 FYNNEI. V gave up 2 bases and J gave up 6 bases, with 12 bases separating them. The CDR3 runs to 14 residues. CDR3 coding DNA: TGTGCCAGCAGTGAACGACGGGTCGGGGATACGCAGTATTTT. Translation: CASSERRVGDTQYF.

This clonotype was recorded many times. This chain joins TRBV12-3 or TRBV12-4 and TRBJ1-1, with D perhaps matching TRBD1 (6 bases). The CDR3 covers 15 residues. Trimming removed 5 bases at V and 1 base at J, with 14 bases between. CDR3 sequence reads: CASSPLGGRNTEAFF. The CDR3 DNA sequence: TGTGCCAGCAGTCCTCTGGGGGGCAGGAACACTGAAGCTTTCTTT.

The rearrangement uses TRBV20-1 and TRBJ2-7, with 8 nucleotides matching TRBD1. The CDR3 is made up of 14 amino acids. Per the germline V gene, CDR1 is DFQATT and CDR2 is SNEGSKA (reference sequence). The trim removed 3 bases at V and 0 bases at J, leaving 4 bases unmatched. The CDR3 sequence is CSASRTGSSYEQYV. The CDR3 region has the DNA TGCAGTGCTAGCAGGACAGGGAGCTCCTACGAGCAGTACGTC.